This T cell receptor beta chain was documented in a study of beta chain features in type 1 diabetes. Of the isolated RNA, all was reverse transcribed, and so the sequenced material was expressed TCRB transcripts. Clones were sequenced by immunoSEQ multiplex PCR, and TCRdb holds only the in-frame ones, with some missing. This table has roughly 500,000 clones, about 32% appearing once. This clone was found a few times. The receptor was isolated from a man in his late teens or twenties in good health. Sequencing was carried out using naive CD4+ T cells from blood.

CDR3 protein: CSADPGNTGELFF. CDR3 DNA sequence: TGCAGCGCTGACCCGGGGAACACCGGGGAGCTGTTTTTT. The chain combines TRBV29-1 with TRBJ2-2; D remains ambiguous. Germline V gene lookup returns CDR1 SQVTM and CDR2 ANQGSEA. Trimming removed 7 bases from V and 1 base from J, with 10 bases in between. The CDR3 contains 13 residues.